A selection of T cell receptor beta chains follows, all from one sample in a study of control samples from healthy donors and cancer patients. The method was immunoSEQ multiplex PCR; TCRdb's version includes in-frame clones alone and lacks a portion of them. The data contain 100,000 to 150,000 clones, around 86% of them seen just once; the ten biggest clones take up more than 6.5%. The specimen sequenced was blood. These receptor sequences come from a man aged 35-49 years in good health. The CDR3 runs from the conserved cysteine through the conserved F or W. D genes are given only for firm matches. Clone size is given for some rows only: seen once, a few or many times, or a class if the clone is expanded.

>TRBJ2-3|.|.|TRBV18
CASSPLGVSTDTQYF
TGTGCCAGCTCACCACTAGGGGTCTCCACAGATACGCAGTATTTT
>TRBJ1-1|TRBD1|once|TRBV30
CAWGQGWTEAFF
TGTGCCTGGGGACAGGGTTGGACTGAAGCTTTCTTT
>TRBJ1-4|.|.|TRBV5-1
CASSVTLAGEKLFF
TGCGCCAGCAGCGTGACTCTCGCGGGCGAAAAACTGTTTTTT
>TRBJ2-7|.|.|TRBV12-5
CASGLVAEQYF
TGTGCTAGTGGTTTGGTCGCCGAGCAGTACTTC
>TRBJ2-4|.|.|TRBV7-2
CASSLGVTSENIQYF
TGTGCCAGCAGCTTAGGGGTTACATCAGAAAACATTCAGTACTTC
>TRBJ2-7|TRBD1|.|TRBV25-1
CASSSRGQGTYEQYF
TGTGCCAGCAGTTCCCGCGGACAGGGTACTTACGAGCAGTACTTC
>TRBJ1-1|.|.|TRBV6-6
CASGWDTTEAFF
TGTGCCAGCGGCTGGGACACCACTGAAGCTTTCTTT
>TRBJ1-1|TRBD1|.|TRBV18
CASSPRTGGGNTEAFF
TGTGCCAGCTCACCAAGGACAGGGGGGGGGAACACTGAAGCTTTCTTT
>TRBJ2-5|.|.|TRBV29-1
CSVEDPEQAYQETQYF
TGCAGCGTTGAAGATCCTGAACAGGCGTACCAAGAGACCCAGTACTTC
>TRBJ2-5|.|.|TRBV2
CASSGGHRETQYF
TGTGCCAGCAGTGGGGGACACCGGGAGACCCAGTACTTC
>TRBJ1-5|.|.|TRBV2
CASSEAWGAGQPQHF
TGTGCCAGCAGTGAAGCATGGGGGGCTGGTCAGCCCCAGCATTTT
>TRBJ1-4|TRBD1|.|TRBV15
CATSFPGTGDEKLFF
TGTGCCACCAGCTTCCCCGGGACAGGGGATGAAAAACTGTTTTTT
>TRBJ2-1|TRBD1|.|TRBV4-3
CASSQGDRGFYNEQFF
TGCGCCAGCAGCCAAGGGGACAGGGGGTTCTACAATGAGCAGTTCTTC
>TRBJ2-7|TRBD1|.|TRBV27
CASSFQGQGADEQYF
TGTGCCAGCAGTTTCCAAGGACAGGGGGCAGACGAGCAGTACTTC
>TRBJ2-1|.|.|TRBV14
CASSQGDPAQFF
TGTGCCAGCAGCCAAGGGGACCCCGCCCAGTTCTTC
>TRBJ1-2|TRBD1|.|TRBV7-2
CASSFGTGLGGGYTF
TGTGCCAGCAGCTTCGGGACAGGCCTAGGGGGGGGCTACACCTTC